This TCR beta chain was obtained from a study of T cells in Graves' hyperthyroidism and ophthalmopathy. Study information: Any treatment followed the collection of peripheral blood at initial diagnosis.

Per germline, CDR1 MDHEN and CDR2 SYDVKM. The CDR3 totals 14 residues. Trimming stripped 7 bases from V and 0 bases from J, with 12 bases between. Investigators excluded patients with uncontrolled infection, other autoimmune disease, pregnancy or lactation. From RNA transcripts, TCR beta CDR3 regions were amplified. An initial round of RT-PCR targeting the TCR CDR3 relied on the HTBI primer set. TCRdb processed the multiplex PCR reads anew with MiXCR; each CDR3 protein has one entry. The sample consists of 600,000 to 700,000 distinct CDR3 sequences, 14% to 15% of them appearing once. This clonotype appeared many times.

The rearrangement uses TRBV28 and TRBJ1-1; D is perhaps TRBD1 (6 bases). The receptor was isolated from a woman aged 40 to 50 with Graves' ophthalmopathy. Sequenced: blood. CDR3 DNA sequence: TGTGCCAGCATCGGGGGACACCTGAACACTGAAGCTTTCTTT. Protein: CASIGGHLNTEAFF.